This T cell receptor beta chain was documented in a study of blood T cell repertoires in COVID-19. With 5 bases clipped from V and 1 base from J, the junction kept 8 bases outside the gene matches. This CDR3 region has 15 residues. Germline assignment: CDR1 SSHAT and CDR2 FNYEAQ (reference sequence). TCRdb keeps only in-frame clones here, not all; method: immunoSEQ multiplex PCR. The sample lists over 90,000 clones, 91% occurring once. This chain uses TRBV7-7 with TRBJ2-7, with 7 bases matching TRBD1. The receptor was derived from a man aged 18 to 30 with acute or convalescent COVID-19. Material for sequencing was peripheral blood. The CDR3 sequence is CASSHGTELSYEQYF. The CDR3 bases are TGTGCCAGCAGCCACGGGACAGAACTATCCTACGAGCAGTACTTC.